Sequencing of this T cell receptor beta chain was carried out in a study of neurological immune-mediated disorders (dated by TCRdb to about 2019). Regarding the study in general: Among the approximately 34 multiple sclerosis patients, relapsing-remitting MS was present in 31 and secondary progressive MS was present in 3. The study compared peripheral blood TCR-beta repertoires of HTLV-I-associated myelopathy (HAM/TSP) patients, multiple sclerosis patients and healthy controls using UMI-based sequencing. The roughly 110 TCR-beta libraries included longitudinal samples, technical triplicates and paired sorted CD4+ and CD8+ T-cell subsets alongside PBMC samples. The cohort included some 68 subjects: 14 with HAM/TSP, about 34 with multiple sclerosis, and around 20 healthy controls. Here is what the overall study found, with its caveats: TCR clonal expansion was highest in HAM/TSP patients and lowest in MS patients, with MS patients falling below even healthy controls. The MS cluster was not associated with any clinical or MRI features, and the authors stated that larger cohorts are needed. In a phylogenetic analysis, the repertoires of 18 out of 34 MS patients fell into a single cluster of related CDR3 sequences, pointing to a possible signature at the repertoire level. No identical CDR3 amino acid sequences were shared among expanded clones across subjects, suggesting private TCR-beta repertoires in all groups.

Unsorted PBMC libraries were generated from 2 million PBMCs stored in RNAlater at -80 °C until RNA extraction. Multiple sclerosis patients were enrolled in a US clinical protocol evaluating disease progression by magnetic resonance imaging. Peripheral blood underwent Ficoll-Hypaque density gradient centrifugation to isolate PBMCs, which were then cryopreserved in liquid nitrogen. V is shortened by 2 bases, J by 0 bases, and the region joining them spans 9 bases. CDR3 length: 15 amino acids, cysteine to phenylalanine. Only the CDR3 part of the read is kept: 45 bases, read in frame from the first base. CDR1 and CDR2, looked up from the germline V gene, are SNHLY and FYNNEI. This clonotype was observed many times. Its antigen is not yet known. No base quality information exists; no much larger clone differs at one position. To synthesize cDNA, template-switch 5'RACE was performed with a primer carrying a 10-nucleotide random unique molecular identifier so that each TCR transcript was tagged. Every sequencing run covered 15-18 subjects and yielded more than 170 million TCR-beta sequences. Total RNA was extracted with the RNeasy kit. The KAPA Real-time Library Amplification kit was used to amplify TCR-beta VDJ regions with primers targeting the TCR constant region and the 5'RACE anchor. Sample indexes and Illumina adaptors were added in a first PCR, and a second PCR then increased library yield. After Ampure bead purification, the roughly 650 bp TCR product was size-selected on a 2% E-gel SizeSelection system. Before pooling, library quality was assessed on a Bioanalyzer, concentration was determined with Qubit, and library quantification was performed with the Kapa Library Quantification kit. An Illumina HiSeq 2500 was used to sequence the libraries paired-end at 2 x 150 bp. To increase sequence diversity, about 25-31% phiX was spiked into each library pool. The source study handled its data this way. The UMI-based MiGEC pipeline processed quality-filtered reads and removed over 85% of raw TCR sequences during error correction. VDJ genes were aligned to IMGT germline references, and each clonotype was defined by a unique CDR3 amino acid sequence together with V-J genes. Clonal expansion, Shannon diversity and CDR3 relatedness (CalcPairwiseDistances, ClusterSamples) were evaluated with VDJtools, and phylogenetic trees were built with CLCbio workbench. Using coefficient-of-variation modelling across technical triplicates, the study counted a clone as expanded if it had at least 8 unique UMIs. TCRdb redid the processing of the public reads, applying fastp at Q25 and MiXCR, and retained in-frame beta chains. Each CDR3 protein appears once, grouped with its most common genes and DNA. The authors' filters were not applied to this entry. The sample table contains fewer than 75,000 distinct CDR3 sequences; only one count was recorded for under 5% of them. The ten largest clones represent 6.5% to 7.5% of the sample.

The chain employs TRBV2 and TRBJ2-3; the D gene is perhaps TRBD1 or TRBD2, each of them matching over 7 bases. The source material was PBMCs. The TCR originated in a man younger than 40 with multiple sclerosis. The CDR3 region: CASSEQGGSTDTQYF. The nucleotides read TGTGCCAGCAGTGAACAGGGGGGGAGCACAGATACGCAGTATTTT.